This section outlines one TCR beta chain sequence together with its context. Using immunoSEQ multiplex PCR, the repertoire was profiled, and TCRdb retains in-frame clones only, with some absent. The table includes some 57,000 clones, about 94% detected once. The entry originates in a study of human thymus T cells. V shed 6 bases, J shed 1 base, and the junction held 7 bases outside the gene matches. Looked up from germline, CDR1 is KGHSH and CDR2 is LQKENI. The CDR3 has 16 amino acids. Half of the eight donors gave roughly 0.45-1 mL blood during surgery. This clonotype originated in a boy in the first two years of life with a congenital heart defect but otherwise immunologically healthy. The sample consisted of blood. The J gene is TRBJ2-1, the V gene TRBV18; 9 nucleotides line up with TRBD1. In DNA, the CDR3 is TGTGCCAGCTCGAACCAGGACAGGGGATCCTACAATGAGCAGTTCTTC. Amino acids: CASSNQDRGSYNEQFF.